The 32 T cell receptor beta chains presented below share a single source sample, sequenced in a study of blood T cells in healthy people across ages. For the second PCR, which ran for about 6 to 11 cycles, a sample-barcoded 5' primer and a J-beta primer mix were used. TCRdb reprocessed the 5' RACE reads with MiXCR, giving one entry per CDR3 protein. This table has under 2,000,000 distinct CDR3 sequences, roughly 49% appearing once. The sequenced sample was blood. The receptors shown here come from a woman aged 40-49 years in good health.

This clonotype was recorded a few times. The rearrangement uses TRBV15 and TRBJ2-1, with D tentatively TRBD1 or TRBD2 (5 bases each). Germline assignment: CDR1 LNHNV and CDR2 YYDKDF (reference sequence). CDR3 size: 21 residues. V was clipped by 1 base and J by 6 bases, with 31 bases between them. CDR3: CATSRGADGRGSGRSGNEQFF. DNA of the CDR3: TGTGCCACCAGCAGAGGCGCAGATGGCCGAGGTTCGGGGCGATCCGGCAATGAGCAGTTCTTC.

The chain employs TRBV6-2 or TRBV6-3 and TRBJ2-3, with 7 bases aligning to TRBD2. CDR1 and CDR2 (germline): MNHEY, SVGEGT. V shed 4 bases, J shed 0 bases, and the junction held 16 bases outside the gene matches. The CDR3 is 19 residues long. CDR3 residues: CASSSPSFRGDHSTDTQYF. CDR3 nucleotides: TGTGCCAGCAGTTCCCCATCGTTTCGGGGGGACCATAGCACAGATACGCAGTATTTT.

The chain uses TRBV27 and TRBJ1-2; D ambiguous. V lost 0 bases and J lost 5, with 13 bases in between. This CDR3 spans 15 amino acids. Germline V gene data show CDR1 as MNHEY and CDR2 as SMNVEV (reference sequence). The CDR3 is CASSLSSAGAYGYTF. In DNA, the CDR3 is TGTGCCAGCAGTTTATCGTCGGCAGGCGCGTATGGCTACACCTTC.

This chain connects TRBV7-8 to TRBJ1-4; 8 bases match TRBD1. CDR3 size: 15 residues. Germline CDR1 and CDR2: SGHVS and FQNEAQ. Trimming at V came to 4 bases and at J to 14 bases, leaving 15 bases not matched to a gene. CDR3 protein: CASSSRRDRHNRLFF. The CDR3 region has the DNA TGTGCCAGCAGCTCAAGACGGGACAGGCATAATAGGCTGTTTTTT.

In this sample, this clonotype turned up a few times. The chain joins TRBV10-1 to TRBJ2-3; D possibly matches TRBD1 or TRBD2 (6 bases each). There are 19 residues in the CDR3. Germline lookup yields CDR1 WNHNN and CDR2 SYGVQD (reference sequence). V was pared by 1 base and J by 1 base, with 21 bases between. The CDR3 is CASSEFGGKLGGRTDTQYF. The CDR3 coding sequence is TGCGCCAGCAGTGAGTTCGGCGGGAAATTAGGGGGGCGCACAGATACGCAGTATTTT.

The chain carries TRBV7-2 and TRBJ2-7, with 12 positions matching TRBD1. This CDR3 spans 17 amino acids. Germline V gene sequence: CDR1 SGHTA, CDR2 FQGNSA. The ends lost 2 bases at V and 6 bases at J; junction bases unmatched: 11. The CDR3 nucleotides read TGTGCCAGCAGCTTACTCGGTTTGGGGACAGGGGGCGGCGAGCAGTACTTC. This encodes CASSLLGLGTGGGEQYF. Full variable domain (rest looked up from reference TRBV7-2 and TRBJ2-7): GAGVSQSPSNKVTEKGKDVELRCDPISGHTALYWYRQSLGQGLEFLIYFQGNSAPDKSGLPSDRFSAERTGGSVSTLTIQRTQQEDSAVYLCASSLLGLGTGGGEQYFGPGTRLTVT.

The rearrangement uses TRBV4-3 and TRBJ2-1, with D possibly TRBD2 on 7 matching bases. V was shortened by 4 bases and J by 6 bases, with 16 bases between the two germline ends. Germline-derived CDR1 and CDR2 are LGHNA and YSLEER. The CDR3 has 15 amino acids. CDR3 in amino acids: CASSRQTGGLNEQFF. The CDR3 DNA sequence: TGCGCCAGCAGCCGTCAGACGGGGGGCCTCAATGAGCAGTTCTTC.

The chain links TRBV2 to TRBJ1-5; no clear D. The CDR3 totals 12 residues. The germline gives CDR1 SNHLY, CDR2 FYNNEI. The V end was cut by 5 bases, the J end by 7 bases, with 9 bases between. CDR3 loop: CASSTIRQPQHF. The DNA for the CDR3 is TGTGCCAGCAGTACGATAAGGCAGCCCCAGCATTTT.

Only one count was recorded for this clonotype. The rearrangement links TRBV27 to TRBJ2-3; D unresolved. Trimming removed 0 bases from V and 3 bases from J, with 10 bases in between. Germline V gene data show CDR1 as MNHEY and CDR2 as SMNVEV (reference sequence). The CDR3 loop spans 15 amino acids. CDR3 sequence (DNA): TGTGCCAGCAGTTTATCCCCCCTGCGTACAGATACGCAGTATTTT. Its translation is CASSLSPLRTDTQYF.

The gene calls are TRBV18 and TRBJ2-1; D gene uncertain. The CDR3 length is 15 residues. Looked up from germline, CDR1 is KGHSH and CDR2 is LQKENI. Trimming took off 2 bases at V and 2 bases at J, with 10 bases between the two ends. The CDR3 DNA reads TGTGCCAGCTCACCAAGCTTAGACACCTACAATGAGCAGTTCTTC. Protein sequence: CASSPSLDTYNEQFF. Complete variable domain (other parts from reference TRBV18 and TRBJ2-1): NAGVMQNPRHLVRRRGQEARLRCSPMKGHSHVYWYRQLPEEGLKFMVYLQKENIIDESGMPKERFSAEFPKEGPSILRIQQVVRGDSAAYFCASSPSLDTYNEQFFGPGTRLTVL.

This clonotype was picked up one time. The chain employs TRBV6-5 and TRBJ1-5; no reliable D call. Germline CDR1 is MNHEY and CDR2 is SVGAGI. Trimming took 4 bases from V and 6 from J, leaving 16 bases between them. The CDR3 is made up of 15 amino acids. The CDR3 coding sequence is TGTGCCAGCAGTTCTCGCCTTGGCGGGTTTCAGCCCCAGCATTTT. Protein: CASSSRLGGFQPQHF.

This chain links TRBV12-3 or TRBV12-4 with TRBJ2-3, with 10 bases matching TRBD2. With 0 bases clipped from V and 2 bases from J, the junction kept 5 bases outside the gene matches. The CDR3 runs to 17 residues. In DNA form, the CDR3 reads TGTGCCAGCAGTTTAGCTAAACTAGCGGGGTTCACAGATACGCAGTATTTT. Amino acids: CASSLAKLAGFTDTQYF.

This clonotype was seen many times. The V call is TRBV29-1, the J call TRBJ2-3; 7 nucleotides match TRBD1. From germline, CDR1 is SQVTM and CDR2 ANQGSEA. The CDR3 contains 13 residues. V was clipped by 4 bases and J by 0 bases; unmatched bases: 1. The CDR3 DNA is TGCAGCGTTGGGGGACAGAGCACAGATACGCAGTATTTT. Its translation: CSVGGQSTDTQYF.

This clonotype was observed a handful of times. V is TRBV20-1 and J is TRBJ2-7, with TRBD2 matching 9 bases. V trimming: 6 bases; J trimming: 0 bases; junction bases outside the gene matches: 3. The CDR3 loop spans 13 amino acids. Germline V lookup: CDR1 DFQATT, CDR2 SNEGSKA (reference sequence). CDR3 coding DNA: TGCAGTGCCTTAGCGGGGGCCTCCTACGAGCAGTACTTC. Translated, it gives CSALAGASYEQYF.

The chain carries TRBV7-9 and TRBJ1-1; TRBD1 is a possible D gene (6 bases). This CDR3 comprises 16 residues. Germline-derived CDR1 and CDR2 are SEHNR and FQNEAQ (reference sequence). Trimming pared 5 bases from V and 4 bases from J, leaving 20 bases between. CDR3 DNA: TGTGCCAGCAGCCTCCTGGGGGGCAGGGAGGGCACTGAAGCTTTCTTT. Translation gives CASSLLGGREGTEAFF. Full variable domain (outside the CDR3, taken from reference TRBV7-9 and TRBJ1-1): DTGVSQNPRHKITKRGQNVTFRCDPISEHNRLYWYRQTLGQGPEFLTYFQNEAQLEKSRLLSDRFSAERPKGSFSTLEIQRTEQGDSAMYLCASSLLGGREGTEAFFGQGTRLTVV.

The chain employs TRBV7-2 and TRBJ2-7, with D uncertain. The CDR3 is made up of 15 amino acids. Germline assignment: CDR1 SGHTA and CDR2 FQGNSA. Trimming removed 5 bases at V and 2 bases at J, with 16 bases between. The CDR3 sequence: CASSQPRDWPYEQYF. In nucleotides, the CDR3 is TGTGCCAGCAGCCAACCACGAGACTGGCCCTACGAGCAGTACTTC.

This clonotype was observed a single time. The gene calls are TRBV4-1 and TRBJ1-5; D unclear. Germline-derived CDR1 and CDR2 are MGHRA and YSYEKL. This CDR3 region has 21 residues. The V end lost 0 bases, the J end lost 1 base, and 25 bases lay between the germline ends. CDR3 protein: CASSQDKPRGEGIFSNQPQHF. The DNA of the CDR3 is TGCGCCAGCAGCCAAGATAAACCCCGGGGTGAGGGTATCTTCAGCAATCAGCCCCAGCATTTT.

This clonotype turned up a few times. This chain uses TRBV11-2 with TRBJ2-3; possible D gene TRBD1, 5 bases. The CDR3 has 15 amino acids. The V and J ends lost 1 base and 6 bases respectively, with 14 bases between them. Germline loops: CDR1 SGHAT, CDR2 FQNNGV. CDR3 sequence reads: CASSLVGQGMDTQYF. The CDR3 DNA is TGTGCCAGCAGCTTAGTGGGTCAGGGTATGGATACGCAGTATTTT.

In the case of this clonotype: The junction departs from germline at one end; a sequencing error may be responsible. This sequence joins TRBV11-2 and TRBJ2-5; 8 bases align to TRBD2. Germline-derived CDR1 and CDR2 are SGHAT and FQNNGV. The CDR3 is 15 amino acids. The CDR3 loop reads CAGSSELAVQETQYF. CDR3 nucleotides: TGTGCCGGCAGCTCCGAACTAGCGGTCCAAGAGACCCAGTACTTC.

The V call is TRBV29-1, the J call TRBJ2-1; D call uncertain. CDR1 is SQVTM, CDR2 ANQGSEA, per germline. Trimming cost V 2 bases and J 3 bases, with 11 bases left between them. The CDR3 has 14 residues. In DNA, the CDR3 is TGCAGCGTTGAATTAATCAGGTTCTACAATGAGCAGTTCTTC. This translates into CSVELIRFYNEQFF.

This rearrangement joins TRBV12-3 or TRBV12-4 to TRBJ1-2; D uncertain. The CDR3 has 13 residues. The V and J ends lost 5 bases and 7 bases respectively, with 14 bases between them. The CDR3 loop reads CASSPHGVVGYTF. In DNA form, the CDR3 reads TGTGCCAGCAGTCCACACGGGGTCGTTGGCTACACCTTC.

The V call is TRBV6-2 or TRBV6-3, the J call TRBJ2-7; 14 bases agree with TRBD2. Germline CDR1 and CDR2: MNHEY and SVGEGT. V lost 5 bases, J lost 4 bases, and 1 base stayed unmatched. This CDR3 region has 14 residues. The CDR3 spells CASSRTSGGYEQYV. CDR3 nucleotide sequence: TGTGCCAGCAGTCGGACTAGCGGGGGGTACGAGCAGTACGTC.

This clonotype was seen only a few times. J is TRBJ2-1 and V is TRBV20-1, with 9 bases aligning to TRBD1. This CDR3 comprises 15 residues. With V trimmed by 6 bases and J by 11 bases, 17 bases remained unmatched. Germline V gene lookup returns CDR1 DFQATT and CDR2 SNEGSKA (reference sequence). The DNA for the CDR3 is TGCAGTGCCGAGTACAGGGGGCCTAGAGTCGGTCAGCAGTTCTTC. This sequence encodes CSAEYRGPRVGQQFF.

The V gene is TRBV27, the J gene TRBJ2-7, with TRBD1 matching over 8 bases. The CDR3 is 16 amino acids. Germline V gives CDR1 MNHEY, CDR2 SMNVEV (reference sequence). The V gene end was trimmed by 5 bases and the J gene end by 9 bases; junction bases not matched to a gene: 18. CDR3 coding DNA: TGTGCCAGCAGTCCCTCTACGGGTGACGCTGGGACAGGGCAGTACTTC. It specifies CASSPSTGDAGTGQYF.

V gene TRBV7-3 combines with J gene TRBJ2-3; 11 bases are a match to TRBD2. The CDR3 contains 15 residues. J was trimmed by 3 bases and V by 4 bases; bases with no gene match: 3. Germline V CDR1 and CDR2: SGHTA, FQGTGA. The CDR3 sequence: CASSWASGGTDTQYF. The CDR3 region has the DNA TGTGCCAGCAGCTGGGCTAGCGGGGGGACAGATACGCAGTATTTT.

The chain carries TRBV5-1 and TRBJ1-2, with no clear D. The length of the CDR3 is 13 residues. Trimming removed 2 bases at V and 4 bases at J, with 9 bases between. CDR1 is SGHRS, CDR2 YFSETQ, per germline. CDR3 nucleotide sequence: TGCGCCAGCAGCTTTTCATCGTTCTATGGCTACACCTTC. Protein: CASSFSSFYGYTF.

This clonotype was seen a few times. The chain uses TRBV20-1 and TRBJ2-4; possibly TRBD1 or TRBD2 for D (5 bases each). V lost 0 bases and J 13 bases, leaving 16 bases between the germline ends. CDR1 and CDR2 from the germline V gene are DFQATT and SNEGSKA (reference sequence). The CDR3 has 13 amino acids. As DNA, the CDR3 is TGCAGTGCTAGAGATGGCGGGCTGGGGGAGCAGTACTTC. This gives the protein CSARDGGLGEQYF.

The V gene is TRBV28, the J gene TRBJ2-7, with TRBD1 matching 7 bases. With 3 bases clipped from V and 1 base from J, the junction kept 15 bases outside the gene matches. Germline loops: CDR1 MDHEN, CDR2 SYDVKM. The CDR3 is 18 residues long. CDR3 sequence: CASSFIRTGAPRSYEQYF. The CDR3 nucleotides read TGTGCCAGCAGTTTTATAAGAACAGGGGCGCCACGATCCTACGAGCAGTACTTC.

The CDR3 nucleotides are TGTGCCACCGGGCCGCAGTATTTT. Protein sequence: CATGPQYF. The rearrangement uses TRBV12-3 or TRBV12-4 and TRBJ2-3; D gene ambiguous. The CDR3 is made up of 8 amino acids. Trimming removed 10 bases at V and 10 bases at J, with 6 bases between.

The V and J genes are TRBV9 and TRBJ2-1, with D possibly being TRBD2 (7 bases). The germline gives CDR1 SGDLS, CDR2 YYNGEE. Trimming took off 6 bases at V and 3 bases at J, with 16 bases between the two ends. CDR3 length equals 15 residues. CDR3: CASKPEGGSYNEQFF. The CDR3 DNA reads as TGTGCCAGCAAGCCAGAGGGGGGGAGCTACAATGAGCAGTTCTTC.

The chain couples TRBV7-2 to TRBJ2-5, with D possibly being TRBD2 (7 bases). Trimming left V 5 bases short and J 4 bases short, with 17 bases between. The CDR3 has 15 residues. Germline V CDR1 and CDR2: SGHTA, FQGNSA. The CDR3 reads CASSRGGGELETQYF. The CDR3 bases are TGTGCCAGCAGCCGGGGAGGGGGTGAATTAGAGACCCAGTACTTC.

This clonotype was picked up a small number of times. This chain joins TRBV7-8 and TRBJ2-5; D may be TRBD2 (5 bases). Germline CDR1 SGHVS, CDR2 FQNEAQ. CDR3 size: 15 residues. The V gene lost 1 base and the J gene lost 2 bases, with 11 bases spanning the gap. The CDR3 DNA reads as TGTGCCAGCAGCTTAGGAGACTACCAACAAGAGACCCAGTACTTC. Protein product: CASSLGDYQQETQYF.